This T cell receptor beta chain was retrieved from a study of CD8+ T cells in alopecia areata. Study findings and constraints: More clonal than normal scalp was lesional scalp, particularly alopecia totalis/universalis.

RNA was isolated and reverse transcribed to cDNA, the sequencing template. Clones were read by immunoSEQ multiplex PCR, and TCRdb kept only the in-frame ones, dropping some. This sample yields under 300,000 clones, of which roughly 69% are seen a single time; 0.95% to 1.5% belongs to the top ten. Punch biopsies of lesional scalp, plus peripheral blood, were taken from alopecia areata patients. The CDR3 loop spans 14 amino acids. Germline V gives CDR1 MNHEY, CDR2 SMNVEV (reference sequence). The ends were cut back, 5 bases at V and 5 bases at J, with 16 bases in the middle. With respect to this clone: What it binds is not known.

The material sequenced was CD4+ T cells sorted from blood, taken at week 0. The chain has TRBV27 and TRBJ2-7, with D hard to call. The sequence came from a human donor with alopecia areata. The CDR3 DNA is TGTGCCAGCAGTCTATTGGGTATTTCGGACGAGCAGTACTTC. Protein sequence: CASSLLGISDEQYF.